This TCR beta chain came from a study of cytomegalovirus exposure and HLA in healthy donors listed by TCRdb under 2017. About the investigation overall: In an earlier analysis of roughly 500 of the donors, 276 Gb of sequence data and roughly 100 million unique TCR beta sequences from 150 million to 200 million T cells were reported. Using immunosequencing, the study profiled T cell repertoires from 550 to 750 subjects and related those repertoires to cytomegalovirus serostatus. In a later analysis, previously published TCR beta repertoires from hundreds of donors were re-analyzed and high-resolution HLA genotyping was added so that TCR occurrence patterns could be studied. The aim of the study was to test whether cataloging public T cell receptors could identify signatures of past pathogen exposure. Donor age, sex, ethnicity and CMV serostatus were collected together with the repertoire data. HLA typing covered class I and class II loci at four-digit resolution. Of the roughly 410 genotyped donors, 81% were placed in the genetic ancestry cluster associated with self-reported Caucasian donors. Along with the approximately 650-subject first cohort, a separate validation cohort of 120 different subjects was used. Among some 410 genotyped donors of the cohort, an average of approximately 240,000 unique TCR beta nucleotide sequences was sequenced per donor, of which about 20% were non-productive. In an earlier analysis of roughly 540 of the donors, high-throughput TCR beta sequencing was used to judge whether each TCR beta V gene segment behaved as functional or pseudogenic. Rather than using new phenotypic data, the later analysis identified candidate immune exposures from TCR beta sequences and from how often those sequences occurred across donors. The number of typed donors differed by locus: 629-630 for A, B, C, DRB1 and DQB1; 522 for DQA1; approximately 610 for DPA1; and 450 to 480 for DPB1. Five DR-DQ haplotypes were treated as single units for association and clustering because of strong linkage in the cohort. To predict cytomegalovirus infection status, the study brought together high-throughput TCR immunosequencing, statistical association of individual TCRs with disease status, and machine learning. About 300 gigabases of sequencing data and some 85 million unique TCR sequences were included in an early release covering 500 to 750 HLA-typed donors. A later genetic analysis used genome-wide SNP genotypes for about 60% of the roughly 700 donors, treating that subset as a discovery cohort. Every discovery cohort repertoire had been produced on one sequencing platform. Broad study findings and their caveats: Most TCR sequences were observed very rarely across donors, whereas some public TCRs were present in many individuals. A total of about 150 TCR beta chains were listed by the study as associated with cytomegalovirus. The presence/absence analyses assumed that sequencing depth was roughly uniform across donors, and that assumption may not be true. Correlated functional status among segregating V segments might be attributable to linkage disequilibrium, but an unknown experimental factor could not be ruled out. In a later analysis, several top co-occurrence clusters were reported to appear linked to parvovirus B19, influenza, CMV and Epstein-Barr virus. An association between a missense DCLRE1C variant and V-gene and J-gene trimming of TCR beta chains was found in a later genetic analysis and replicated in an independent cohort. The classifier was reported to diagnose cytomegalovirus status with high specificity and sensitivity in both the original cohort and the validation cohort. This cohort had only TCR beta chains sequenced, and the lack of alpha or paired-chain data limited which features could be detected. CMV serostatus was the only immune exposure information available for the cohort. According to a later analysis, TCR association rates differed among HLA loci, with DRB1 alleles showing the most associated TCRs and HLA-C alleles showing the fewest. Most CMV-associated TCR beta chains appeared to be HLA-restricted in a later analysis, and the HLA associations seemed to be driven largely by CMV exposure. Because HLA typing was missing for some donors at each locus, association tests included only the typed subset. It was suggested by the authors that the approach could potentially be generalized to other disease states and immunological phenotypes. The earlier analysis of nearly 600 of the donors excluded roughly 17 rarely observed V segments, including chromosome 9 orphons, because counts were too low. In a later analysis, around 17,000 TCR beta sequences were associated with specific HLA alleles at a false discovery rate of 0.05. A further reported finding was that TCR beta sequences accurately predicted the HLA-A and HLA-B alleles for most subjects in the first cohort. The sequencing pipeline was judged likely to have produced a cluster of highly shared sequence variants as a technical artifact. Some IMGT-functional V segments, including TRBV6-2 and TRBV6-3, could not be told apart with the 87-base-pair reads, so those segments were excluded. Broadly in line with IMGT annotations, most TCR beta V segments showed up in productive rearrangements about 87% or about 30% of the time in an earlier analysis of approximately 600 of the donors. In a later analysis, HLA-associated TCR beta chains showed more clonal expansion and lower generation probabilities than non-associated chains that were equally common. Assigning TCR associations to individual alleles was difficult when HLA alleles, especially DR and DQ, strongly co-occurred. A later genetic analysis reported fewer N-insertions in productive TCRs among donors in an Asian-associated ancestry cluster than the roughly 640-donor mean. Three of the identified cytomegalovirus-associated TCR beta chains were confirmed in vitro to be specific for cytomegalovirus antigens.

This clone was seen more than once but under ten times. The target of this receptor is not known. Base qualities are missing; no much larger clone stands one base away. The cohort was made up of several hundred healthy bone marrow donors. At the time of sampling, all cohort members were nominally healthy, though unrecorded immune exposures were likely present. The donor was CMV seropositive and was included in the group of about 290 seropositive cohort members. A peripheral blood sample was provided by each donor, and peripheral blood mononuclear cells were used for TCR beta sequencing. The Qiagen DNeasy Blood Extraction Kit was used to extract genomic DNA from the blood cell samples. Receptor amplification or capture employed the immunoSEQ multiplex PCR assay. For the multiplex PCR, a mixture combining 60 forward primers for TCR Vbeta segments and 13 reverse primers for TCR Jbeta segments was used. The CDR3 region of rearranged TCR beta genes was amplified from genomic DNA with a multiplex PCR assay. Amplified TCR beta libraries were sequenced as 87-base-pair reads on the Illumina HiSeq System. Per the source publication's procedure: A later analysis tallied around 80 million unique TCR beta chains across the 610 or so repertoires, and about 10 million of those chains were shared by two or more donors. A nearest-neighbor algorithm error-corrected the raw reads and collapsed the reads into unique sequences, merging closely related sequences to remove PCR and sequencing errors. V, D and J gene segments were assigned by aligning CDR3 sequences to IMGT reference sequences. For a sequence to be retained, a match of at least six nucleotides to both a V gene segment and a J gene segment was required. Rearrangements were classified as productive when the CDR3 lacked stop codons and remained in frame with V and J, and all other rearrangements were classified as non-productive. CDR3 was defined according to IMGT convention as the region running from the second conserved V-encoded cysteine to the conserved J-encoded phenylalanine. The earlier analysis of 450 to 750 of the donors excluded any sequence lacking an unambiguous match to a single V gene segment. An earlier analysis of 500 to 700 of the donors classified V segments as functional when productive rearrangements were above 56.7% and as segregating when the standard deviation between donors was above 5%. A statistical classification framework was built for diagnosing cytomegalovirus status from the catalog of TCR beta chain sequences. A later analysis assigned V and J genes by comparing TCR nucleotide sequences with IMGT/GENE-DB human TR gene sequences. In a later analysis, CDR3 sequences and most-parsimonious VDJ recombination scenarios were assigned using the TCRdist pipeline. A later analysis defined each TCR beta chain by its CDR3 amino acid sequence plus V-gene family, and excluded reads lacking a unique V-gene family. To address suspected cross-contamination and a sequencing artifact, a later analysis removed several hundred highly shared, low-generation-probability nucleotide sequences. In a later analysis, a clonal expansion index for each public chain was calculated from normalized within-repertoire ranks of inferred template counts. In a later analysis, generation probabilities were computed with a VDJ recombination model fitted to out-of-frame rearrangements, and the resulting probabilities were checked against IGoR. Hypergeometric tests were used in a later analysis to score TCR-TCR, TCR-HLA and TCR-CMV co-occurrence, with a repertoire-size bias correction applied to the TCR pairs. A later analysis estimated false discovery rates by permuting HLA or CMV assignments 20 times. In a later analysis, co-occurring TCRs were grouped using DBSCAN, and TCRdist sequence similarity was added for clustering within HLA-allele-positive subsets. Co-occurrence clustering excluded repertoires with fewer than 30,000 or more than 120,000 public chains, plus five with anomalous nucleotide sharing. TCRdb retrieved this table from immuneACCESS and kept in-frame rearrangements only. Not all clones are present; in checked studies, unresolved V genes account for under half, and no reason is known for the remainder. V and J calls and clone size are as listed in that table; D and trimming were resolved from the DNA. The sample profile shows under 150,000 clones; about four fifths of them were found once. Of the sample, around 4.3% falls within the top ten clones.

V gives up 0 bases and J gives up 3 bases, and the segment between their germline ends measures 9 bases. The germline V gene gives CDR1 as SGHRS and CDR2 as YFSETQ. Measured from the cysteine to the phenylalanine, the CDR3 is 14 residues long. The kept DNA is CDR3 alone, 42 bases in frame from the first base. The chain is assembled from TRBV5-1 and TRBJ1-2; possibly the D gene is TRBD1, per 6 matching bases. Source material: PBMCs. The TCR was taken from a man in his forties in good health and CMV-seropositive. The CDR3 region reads CASSLDRVDYGYTF. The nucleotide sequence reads TGCGCCAGCAGCTTGGACAGGGTTGACTATGGCTACACCTTC.